This T cell receptor (beta chain) was documented in a study of OX40 agonist ivuxolimab in advanced cancers. On the study more broadly: Therapy given before enrollment (anti-PD-1, anti-PD-L1 or anti-CTLA-4) was allowed, and over 35% had some.

With respect to this clone: Antigen specificity is unknown.

Points from the study as a whole: Within 6 weeks, CD4+ and CD8+ blood T cells expanded clonally at 0.1 to 3.0 mg/kg.

The assay was immunoSEQ multiplex PCR, and TCRdb's table has in-frame clones only and misses some. The sample records roughly 83,000 clones, about 81% being singletons. CDR1 is WNHNN, CDR2 SYGVQD, per germline (reference sequence). The CDR3 extends over 12 amino acids. Trimming left V 1 base short and J 9 bases short, with 10 bases between. The sequences come from CD4+ or CD8+ T cells sorted from blood, collected in a trial of the OX40 agonist ivuxolimab. The V call is TRBV10-1, the J call TRBJ2-7, with D unresolved. The TCR was taken from an adult with an advanced solid tumor such as melanoma, head and neck, liver or kidney cancer. The CDR3: CASSECGWVQYF. The CDR3 DNA is TGCGCCAGCAGTGAGTGTGGGTGGGTGCAGTACTTC.